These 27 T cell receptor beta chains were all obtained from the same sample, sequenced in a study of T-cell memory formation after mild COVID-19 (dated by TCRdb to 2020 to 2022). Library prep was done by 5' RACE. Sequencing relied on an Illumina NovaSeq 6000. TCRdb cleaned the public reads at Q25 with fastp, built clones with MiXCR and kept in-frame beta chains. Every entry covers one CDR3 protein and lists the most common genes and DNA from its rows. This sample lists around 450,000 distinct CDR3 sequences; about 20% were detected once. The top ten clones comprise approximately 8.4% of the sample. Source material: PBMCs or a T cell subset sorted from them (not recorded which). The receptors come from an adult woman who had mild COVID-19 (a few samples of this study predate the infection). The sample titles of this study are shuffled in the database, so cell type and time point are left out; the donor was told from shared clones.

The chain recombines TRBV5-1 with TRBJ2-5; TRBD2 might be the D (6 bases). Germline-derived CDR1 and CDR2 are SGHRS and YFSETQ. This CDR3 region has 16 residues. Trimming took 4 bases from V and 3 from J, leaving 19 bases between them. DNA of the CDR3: TGCGCCAGCAGCCCCGGGGGACTGACGAAAAAAGAGACCCAGTACTTC. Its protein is CASSPGGLTKKETQYF.

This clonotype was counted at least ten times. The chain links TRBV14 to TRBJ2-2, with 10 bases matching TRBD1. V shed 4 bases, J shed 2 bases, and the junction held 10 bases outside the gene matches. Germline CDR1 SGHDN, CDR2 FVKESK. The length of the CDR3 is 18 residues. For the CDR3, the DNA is TGTGCCAGCAGCCCCGTCGACAGGGGGCGTCTAAACACCGGGGAGCTGTTTTTT. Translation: CASSPVDRGRLNTGELFF.

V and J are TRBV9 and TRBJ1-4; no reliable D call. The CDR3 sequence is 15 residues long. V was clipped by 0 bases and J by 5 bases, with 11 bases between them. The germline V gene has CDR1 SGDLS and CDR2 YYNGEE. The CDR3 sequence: CASSVDAILNEKLFF. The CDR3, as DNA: TGTGCCAGCAGCGTAGATGCTATCCTAAATGAAAAACTGTTTTTT.

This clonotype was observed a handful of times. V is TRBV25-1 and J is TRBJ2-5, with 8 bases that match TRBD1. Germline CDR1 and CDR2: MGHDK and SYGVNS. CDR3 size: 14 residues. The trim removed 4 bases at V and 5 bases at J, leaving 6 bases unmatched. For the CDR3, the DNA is TGTGCCAGCAGTGCCCGGACAGGGCAGGAGACCCAGTACTTC. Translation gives CASSARTGQETQYF.

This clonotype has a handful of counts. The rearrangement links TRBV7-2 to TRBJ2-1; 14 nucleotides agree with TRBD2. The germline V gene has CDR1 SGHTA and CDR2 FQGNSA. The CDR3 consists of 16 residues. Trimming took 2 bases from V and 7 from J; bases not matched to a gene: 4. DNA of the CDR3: TGTGCCAGCAGCTTATCAGGACTAGCGGGAGGTAATGAGCAGTTCTTC. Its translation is CASSLSGLAGGNEQFF.

For the CDR3, the DNA is TGTGCCAGCAGCCCTGGACAGGGAAAGGAAAAACTGTTTTTT. This gives the protein CASSPGQGKEKLFF. V gene TRBV4-2 combines with J gene TRBJ1-4; 8 positions match TRBD1. The CDR3 has 14 amino acids. J was trimmed by 8 bases and V by 4 bases; bases with no gene match: 6. Germline V CDR1 and CDR2: LGHNA, YNFKEQ.

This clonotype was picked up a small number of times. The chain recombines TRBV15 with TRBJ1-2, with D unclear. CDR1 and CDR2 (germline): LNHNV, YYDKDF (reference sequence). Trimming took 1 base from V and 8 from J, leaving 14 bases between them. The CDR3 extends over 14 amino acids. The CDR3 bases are TGTGCCACCAGCAGAGGAGGCAGAACGGACGGCTACACCTTC. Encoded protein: CATSRGGRTDGYTF.

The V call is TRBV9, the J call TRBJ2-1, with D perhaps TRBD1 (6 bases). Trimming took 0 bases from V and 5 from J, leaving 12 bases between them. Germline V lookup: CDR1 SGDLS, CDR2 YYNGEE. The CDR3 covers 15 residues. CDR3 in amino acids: CASSVARTANNEQFF. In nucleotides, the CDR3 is TGTGCCAGCAGCGTAGCGAGGACAGCCAACAATGAGCAGTTCTTC.

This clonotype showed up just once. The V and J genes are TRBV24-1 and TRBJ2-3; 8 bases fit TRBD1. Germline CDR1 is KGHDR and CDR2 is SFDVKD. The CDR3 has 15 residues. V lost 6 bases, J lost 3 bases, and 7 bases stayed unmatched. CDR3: CATSRATGGTDTQYF. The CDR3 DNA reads TGTGCCACCAGTCGGGCTACAGGGGGAACAGATACGCAGTATTTT.

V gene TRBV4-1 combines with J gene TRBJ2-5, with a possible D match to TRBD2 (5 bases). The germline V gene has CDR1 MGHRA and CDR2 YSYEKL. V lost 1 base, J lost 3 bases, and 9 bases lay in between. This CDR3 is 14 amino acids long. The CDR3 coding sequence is TGCGCCAGCAGCCAAGCTCGAGGGAAAGAGACCCAGTACTTC. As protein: CASSQARGKETQYF.

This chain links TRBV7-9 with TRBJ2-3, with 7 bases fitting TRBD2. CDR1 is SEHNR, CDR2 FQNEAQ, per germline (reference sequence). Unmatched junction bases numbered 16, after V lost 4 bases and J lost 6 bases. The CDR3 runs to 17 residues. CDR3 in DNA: TGTGCCAGCAGCTCCGGGCTGGCGGGAGAACGTTGGGATACGCAGTATTTT. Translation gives CASSSGLAGERWDTQYF.

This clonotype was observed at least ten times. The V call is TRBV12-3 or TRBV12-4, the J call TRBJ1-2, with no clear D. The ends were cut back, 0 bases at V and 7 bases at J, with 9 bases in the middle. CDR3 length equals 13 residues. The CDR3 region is CASSLAGNAGYTF. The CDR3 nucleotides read TGTGCCAGCAGTTTAGCCGGGAACGCTGGCTACACCTTC.

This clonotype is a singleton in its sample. The CDR3 here is CASSRAGPSYGYTF. The CDR3 nucleotides read TGTGCCAGCTCACGAGCCGGCCCTTCATATGGCTACACCTTC. The J gene is TRBJ1-2, the V gene TRBV18; D is uncertain. The CDR3 totals 14 residues. V was cut by 4 bases and J by 5 bases, with 14 bases left in between. Germline-derived CDR1 and CDR2 are KGHSH and LQKENI. The full variable domain, rest sourced from reference TRBV18 and TRBJ1-2, is NAGVMQNPRHLVRRRGQEARLRCSPMKGHSHVYWYRQLPEEGLKFMVYLQKENIIDESGMPKERFSAEFPKEGPSILRIQQVVRGDSAAYFCASSRAGPSYGYTFGSGTRLTVV.

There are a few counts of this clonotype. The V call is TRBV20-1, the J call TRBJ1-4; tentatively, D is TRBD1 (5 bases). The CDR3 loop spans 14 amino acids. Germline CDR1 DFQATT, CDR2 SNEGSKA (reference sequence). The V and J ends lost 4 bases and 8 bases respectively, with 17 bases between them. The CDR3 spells CSATDSPGEEKLFF. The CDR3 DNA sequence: TGCAGTGCTACCGACAGTCCGGGGGAGGAAAAACTGTTTTTT.

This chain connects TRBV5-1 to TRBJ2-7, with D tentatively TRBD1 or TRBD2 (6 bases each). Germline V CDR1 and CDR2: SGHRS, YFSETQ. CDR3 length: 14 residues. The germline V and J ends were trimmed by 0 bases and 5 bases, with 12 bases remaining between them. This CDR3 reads CASSLEGGRDEQYF. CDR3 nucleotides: TGCGCCAGCAGCTTGGAGGGGGGCCGTGACGAGCAGTACTTC. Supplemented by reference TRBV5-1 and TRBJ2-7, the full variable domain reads KAGVTQTPRYLIKTRGQQVTLSCSPISGHRSVSWYQQTPGQGLQFLFEYFSETQRNKGNFPGRFSGRQFSNSRSEMNVSTLELGDSALYLCASSLEGGRDEQYFGPGTRLTVT.

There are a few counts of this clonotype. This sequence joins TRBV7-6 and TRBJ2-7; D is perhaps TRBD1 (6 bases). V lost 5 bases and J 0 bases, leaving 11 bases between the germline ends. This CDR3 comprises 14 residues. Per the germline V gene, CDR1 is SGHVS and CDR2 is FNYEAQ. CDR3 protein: CASSQQDSSYEQYF. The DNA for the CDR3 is TGTGCCAGCAGCCAACAGGACAGCTCCTACGAGCAGTACTTC.

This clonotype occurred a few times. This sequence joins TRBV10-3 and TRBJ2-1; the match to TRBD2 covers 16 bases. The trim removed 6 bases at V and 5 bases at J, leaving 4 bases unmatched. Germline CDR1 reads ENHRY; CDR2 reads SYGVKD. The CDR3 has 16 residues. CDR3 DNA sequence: TGTGCCATCAGGGGACTAGCGGGGGGGCTGGACAATGAGCAGTTCTTC. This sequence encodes CAIRGLAGGLDNEQFF.

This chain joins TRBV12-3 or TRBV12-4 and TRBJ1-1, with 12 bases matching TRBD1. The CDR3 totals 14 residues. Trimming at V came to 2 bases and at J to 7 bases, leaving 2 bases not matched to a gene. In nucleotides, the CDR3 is TGTGCCAGCAGTTTATGGGACAGGGGGCTTGAAGCTTTCTTT. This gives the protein CASSLWDRGLEAFF.

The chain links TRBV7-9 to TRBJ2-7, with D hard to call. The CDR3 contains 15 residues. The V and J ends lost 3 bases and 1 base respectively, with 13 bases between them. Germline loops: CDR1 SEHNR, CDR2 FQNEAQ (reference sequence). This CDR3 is CASSFRPGESYEQYF. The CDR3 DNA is TGTGCCAGCAGCTTCAGGCCCGGAGAATCCTACGAGCAGTACTTC.

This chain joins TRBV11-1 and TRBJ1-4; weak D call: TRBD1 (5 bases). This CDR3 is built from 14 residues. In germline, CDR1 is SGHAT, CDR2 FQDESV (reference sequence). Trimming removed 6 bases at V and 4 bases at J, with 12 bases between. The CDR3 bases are TGTGCCAGCAGTTCTGGACATGATAATGAAAAACTGTTTTTT. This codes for CASSSGHDNEKLFF.

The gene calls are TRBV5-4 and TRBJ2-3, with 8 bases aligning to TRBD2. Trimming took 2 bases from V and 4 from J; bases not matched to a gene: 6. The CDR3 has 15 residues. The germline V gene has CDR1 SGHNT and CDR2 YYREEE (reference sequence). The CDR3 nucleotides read TGTGCCAGCAGCTTAGCGGGAGATTTGTCAGATACGCAGTATTTT. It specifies CASSLAGDLSDTQYF.

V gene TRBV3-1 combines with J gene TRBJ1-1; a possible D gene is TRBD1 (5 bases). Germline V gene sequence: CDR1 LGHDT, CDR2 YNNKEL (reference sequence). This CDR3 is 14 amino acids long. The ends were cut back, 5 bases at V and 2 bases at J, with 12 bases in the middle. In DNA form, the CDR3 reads TGTGCCAGCAGCAGCCGGGACCTCAACACTGAAGCTTTCTTT. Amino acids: CASSSRDLNTEAFF.

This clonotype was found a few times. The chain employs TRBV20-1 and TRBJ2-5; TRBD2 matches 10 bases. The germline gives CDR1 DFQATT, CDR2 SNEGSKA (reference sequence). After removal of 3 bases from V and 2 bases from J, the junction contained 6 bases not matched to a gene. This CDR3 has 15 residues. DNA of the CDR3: TGCAGTGCTAGTGGGCTAGCGGGAGCGCAAGAGACCCAGTACTTC. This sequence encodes CSASGLAGAQETQYF.

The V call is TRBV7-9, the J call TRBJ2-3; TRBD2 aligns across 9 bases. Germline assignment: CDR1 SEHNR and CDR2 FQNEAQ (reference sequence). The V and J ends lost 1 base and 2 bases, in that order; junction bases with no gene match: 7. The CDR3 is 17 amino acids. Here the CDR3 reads CASSLGLAGMNTDTQYF. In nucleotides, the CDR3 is TGTGCCAGCAGCTTAGGGCTAGCGGGGATGAACACAGATACGCAGTATTTT.

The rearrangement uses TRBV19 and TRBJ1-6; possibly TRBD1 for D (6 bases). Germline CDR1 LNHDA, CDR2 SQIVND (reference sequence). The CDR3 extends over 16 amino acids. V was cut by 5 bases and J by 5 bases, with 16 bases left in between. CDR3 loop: CASSVTGTWDNSPLHF. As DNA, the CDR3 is TGTGCCAGTAGTGTAACAGGGACTTGGGATAATTCACCCCTCCACTTT. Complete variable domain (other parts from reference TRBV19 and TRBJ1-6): DGGITQSPKYLFRKEGQNVTLSCEQNLNHDAMYWYRQDPGQGLRLIYYSQIVNDFQKGDIAEGYSVSREKKESFPLTVTSAQKNPTAFYLCASSVTGTWDNSPLHFGNGTRLTVT.

The CDR3 nucleotides read TGTGCCACCAGCAGAGATCTCGTCGAGCAGTACTTC. Its protein is CATSRDLVEQYF. The chain combines TRBV15 with TRBJ2-7; D not resolved. V shed 0 bases and J shed 6 bases, with 6 bases lying between them. There are 12 residues in the CDR3. The germline V gene has CDR1 LNHNV and CDR2 YYDKDF (reference sequence). The complete variable domain, with remaining parts taken from reference TRBV15 and TRBJ2-7, reads DAMVIQNPRYQVTQFGKPVTLSCSQTLNHNVMYWYQQKSSQAPKLLFHYYDKDFNNEADTPDNFQSRRPNTSFCFLDIRSPGLGDTAMYLCATSRDLVEQYFGPGTRLTVT.

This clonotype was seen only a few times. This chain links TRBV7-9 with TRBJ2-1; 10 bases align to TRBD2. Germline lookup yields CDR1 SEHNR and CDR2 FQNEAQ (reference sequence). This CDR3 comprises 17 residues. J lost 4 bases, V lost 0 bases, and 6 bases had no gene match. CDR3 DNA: TGTGCCAGCAGCTTAGCCATAACTAGCGGGGTATACAATGAGCAGTTCTTC. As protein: CASSLAITSGVYNEQFF. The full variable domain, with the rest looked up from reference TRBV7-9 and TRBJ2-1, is DTGVSQNPRHKITKRGQNVTFRCDPISEHNRLYWYRQTLGQGPEFLTYFQNEAQLEKSRLLSDRFSAERPKGSFSTLEIQRTEQGDSAMYLCASSLAITSGVYNEQFFGPGTRLTVL.